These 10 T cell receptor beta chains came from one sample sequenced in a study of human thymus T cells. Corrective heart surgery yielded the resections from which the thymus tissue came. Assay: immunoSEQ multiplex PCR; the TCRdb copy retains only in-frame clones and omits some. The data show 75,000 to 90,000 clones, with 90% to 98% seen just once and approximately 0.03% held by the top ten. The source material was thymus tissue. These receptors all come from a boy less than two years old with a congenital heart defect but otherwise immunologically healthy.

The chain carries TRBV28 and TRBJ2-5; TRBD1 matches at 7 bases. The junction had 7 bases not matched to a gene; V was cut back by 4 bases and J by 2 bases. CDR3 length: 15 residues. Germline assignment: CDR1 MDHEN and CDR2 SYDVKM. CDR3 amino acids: CASSCRAGGQETQYF. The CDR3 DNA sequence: TGTGCCAGCAGTTGTCGGGCAGGGGGACAAGAGACCCAGTACTTC.

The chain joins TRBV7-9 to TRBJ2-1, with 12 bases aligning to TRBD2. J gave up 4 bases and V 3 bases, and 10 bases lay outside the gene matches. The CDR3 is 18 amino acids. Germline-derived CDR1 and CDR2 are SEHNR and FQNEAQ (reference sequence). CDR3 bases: TGTGCCAGCAGCTTGGTTCGACTAGCGGGAGAGGAGTACAATGAGCAGTTCTTC. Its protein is CASSLVRLAGEEYNEQFF.

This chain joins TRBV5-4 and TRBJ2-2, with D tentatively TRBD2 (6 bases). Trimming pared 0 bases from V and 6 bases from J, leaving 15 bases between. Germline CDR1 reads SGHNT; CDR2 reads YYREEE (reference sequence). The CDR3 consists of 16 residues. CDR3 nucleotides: TGTGCCAGCAGCTTGGTCTCGGAGGGAGTCGCCGGGGAGCTGTTTTTT. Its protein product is CASSLVSEGVAGELFF. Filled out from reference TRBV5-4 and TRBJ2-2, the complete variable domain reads ETGVTQSPTHLIKTRGQQVTLRCSSQSGHNTVSWYQQALGQGPQFIFQYYREEENGRGNFPPRFSGLQFPNYSSELNVNALELDDSALYLCASSLVSEGVAGELFFGEGSRLTVL.

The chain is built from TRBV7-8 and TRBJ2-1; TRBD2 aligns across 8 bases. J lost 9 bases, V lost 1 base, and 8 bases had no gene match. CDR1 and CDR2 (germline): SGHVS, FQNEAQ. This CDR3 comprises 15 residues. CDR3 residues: CASSLGFQRETEQFF. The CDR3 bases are TGTGCCAGCAGCTTAGGATTCCAGCGGGAGACTGAGCAGTTCTTC.

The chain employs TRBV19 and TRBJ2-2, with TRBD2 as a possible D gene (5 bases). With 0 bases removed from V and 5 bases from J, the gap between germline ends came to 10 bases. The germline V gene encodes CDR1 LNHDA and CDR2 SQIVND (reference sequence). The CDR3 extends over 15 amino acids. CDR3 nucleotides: TGTGCCAGTAGTATAGATCGGCCGGGGACCGGGGAGCTGTTTTTT. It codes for CASSIDRPGTGELFF. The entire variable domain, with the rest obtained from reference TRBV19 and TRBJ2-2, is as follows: DGGITQSPKYLFRKEGQNVTLSCEQNLNHDAMYWYRQDPGQGLRLIYYSQIVNDFQKGDIAEGYSVSREKKESFPLTVTSAQKNPTAFYLCASSIDRPGTGELFFGEGSRLTVL.

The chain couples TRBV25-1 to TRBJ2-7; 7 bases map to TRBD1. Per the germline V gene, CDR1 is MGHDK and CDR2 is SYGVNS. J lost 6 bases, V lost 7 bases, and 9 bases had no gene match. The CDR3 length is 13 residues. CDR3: CASIPRQGREQYF. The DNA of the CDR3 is TGTGCCAGCATACCCCGACAGGGTCGCGAGCAGTACTTC.

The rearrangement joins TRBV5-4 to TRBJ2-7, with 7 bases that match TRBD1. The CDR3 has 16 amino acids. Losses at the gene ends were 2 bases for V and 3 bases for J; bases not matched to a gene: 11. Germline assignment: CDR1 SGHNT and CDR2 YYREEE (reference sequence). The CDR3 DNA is TGTGCCAGCAGCTTCCTAAAGGGGGCTCGTCTCTACGAGCAGTACTTC. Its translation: CASSFLKGARLYEQYF.

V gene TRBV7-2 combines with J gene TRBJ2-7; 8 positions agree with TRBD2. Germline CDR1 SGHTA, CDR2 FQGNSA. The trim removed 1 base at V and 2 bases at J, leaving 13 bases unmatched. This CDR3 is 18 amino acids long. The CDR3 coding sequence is TGTGCCAGCAGCTTAGTAGGGGCCCGGGTAGCGGGGACCTACGAGCAGTACTTC. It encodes CASSLVGARVAGTYEQYF.

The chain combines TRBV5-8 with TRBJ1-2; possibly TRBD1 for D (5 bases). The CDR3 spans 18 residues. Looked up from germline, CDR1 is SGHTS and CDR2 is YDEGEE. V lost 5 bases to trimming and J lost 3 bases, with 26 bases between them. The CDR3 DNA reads TGTGCCAGCAGTCCCTCGCTTGGGGGGGGTCAGGGCGACTATGGCTACACCTTC. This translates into CASSPSLGGGQGDYGYTF.

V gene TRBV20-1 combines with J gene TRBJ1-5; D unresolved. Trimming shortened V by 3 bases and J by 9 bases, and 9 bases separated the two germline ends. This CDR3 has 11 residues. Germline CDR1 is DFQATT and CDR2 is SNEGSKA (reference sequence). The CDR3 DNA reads TGCAGTGCTAGCGCGCGATGGCCCCAGCATTTT. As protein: CSASARWPQHF.